Listed below are T cell receptor beta chains from one sample, sequenced in a study of PD-L1 blockade in urothelial cancer. Here immunoSEQ multiplex PCR was the method, and the copy in TCRdb shows in-frame clones only, minus some. The data hold over 45,000 clones, with roughly 85% observed a single time. Sequencing used PBMCs, obtained around atezolizumab (anti-PD-L1) treatment. The source is a man aged 55 to 70 with urothelial cancer. Both conserved end residues are part of each CDR3. Fields, in order: J gene, D gene, V gene, clone size, CDR3 DNA, CDR3 protein. A D gene is named only where the DNA matches it firmly. Not all rows give a size; the values are once, few, many and, for expanded clones, a class.

j_gene: TRBJ2-2
d_gene: TRBD1
v_gene: TRBV4-3
abundance: -
CDR3nt: TGCGCCAGCAGCCTCCTAGGGACAGCGAACACCGGGGAGCTGTTTTTT
CDR3aa: CASSLLGTANTGELFF

j_gene: TRBJ1-2
d_gene: TRBD1
v_gene: TRBV6-5
abundance: -
CDR3nt: TGTGCCAGCAGTAAAGGACAGGGTAACTATGGCTACACCTTC
CDR3aa: CASSKGQGNYGYTF

j_gene: TRBJ1-5
d_gene: TRBD1
v_gene: TRBV16
abundance: -
CDR3nt: TGTGCCAGCAGCCAATCCTTAAACAGGGGGCTAGATCAGCCCCAGCATTTT
CDR3aa: CASSQSLNRGLDQPQHF

j_gene: TRBJ2-1
d_gene: TRBD2
v_gene: TRBV7-2
abundance: -
CDR3nt: TGTGCCAGCAGCTTATTAGGCGGGGGAGTCTACAATGAGCAGTTCTTC
CDR3aa: CASSLLGGGVYNEQFF

j_gene: TRBJ2-7
d_gene: TRBD1
v_gene: TRBV6-5
abundance: -
CDR3nt: TGTGCCAGCAAAATGACAGGGGGTCTTTACGAGCAGTACTTC
CDR3aa: CASKMTGGLYEQYF

j_gene: TRBJ1-4
d_gene: TRBD1
v_gene: TRBV7-8
abundance: -
CDR3nt: TGTGCCAGCAGCGGGGGACAGGGAGGCATTGAAAAACTGTTTTTT
CDR3aa: CASSGGQGGIEKLFF

j_gene: TRBJ1-1
d_gene: -
v_gene: TRBV5-4
abundance: -
CDR3nt: TGTGCCAGCAGCTTGAGGGGAGGTGAAGCTTTCTTT
CDR3aa: CASSLRGGEAFF

j_gene: TRBJ1-5
d_gene: -
v_gene: TRBV6-6
abundance: few
CDR3nt: TGTGCCAGCAGTTACACAGGGTCTGATAGCAATCAGCCCCAGCATTTT
CDR3aa: CASSYTGSDSNQPQHF

j_gene: TRBJ2-7
d_gene: -
v_gene: TRBV7-9
abundance: -
CDR3nt: TGTGCCAGCAGCTTAGCGGGACTCCCCTGGGAGCAGTACTTC
CDR3aa: CASSLAGLPWEQYF

j_gene: TRBJ2-5
d_gene: TRBD2
v_gene: TRBV18
abundance: -
CDR3nt: TGTGCCAGCTCACCACCAGCGGGGCAACAAGAGACCCAGTACTTC
CDR3aa: CASSPPAGQQETQYF

j_gene: TRBJ2-1
d_gene: TRBD2
v_gene: TRBV7-2
abundance: once
CDR3nt: TGTGCCAGCAGCTCCCGACTAGCCAATGAGCAGTTCTTC
CDR3aa: CASSSRLANEQFF

j_gene: TRBJ2-7
d_gene: TRBD1
v_gene: TRBV7-2
abundance: -
CDR3nt: TGTGCCAGCAGCTTTGACAGGGCCACCTACGAGCAGTACTTC
CDR3aa: CASSFDRATYEQYF

j_gene: TRBJ2-7
d_gene: TRBD2
v_gene: TRBV9
abundance: -
CDR3nt: TGTGCCAGCAGCGTCCATAGCGGGGGGGCGCCCTACGAGCAGTACTTC
CDR3aa: CASSVHSGGAPYEQYF

j_gene: TRBJ1-5
d_gene: -
v_gene: TRBV4-1
abundance: -
CDR3nt: TGCGCCAGCAGCCAAGATCGAGATCAGCCCCAGCATTTT
CDR3aa: CASSQDRDQPQHF

j_gene: TRBJ2-5
d_gene: TRBD2
v_gene: TRBV5-1
abundance: -
CDR3nt: TGCGCCAGCAGCTTGACTAGCGGGGAGGGGGAGACCCAGTACTTC
CDR3aa: CASSLTSGEGETQYF

j_gene: TRBJ2-7
d_gene: TRBD1
v_gene: TRBV7-2
abundance: -
CDR3nt: TGTGCCAGCAGCAGTCGGGGGACAGGATCATACGAGCAGTACTTC
CDR3aa: CASSSRGTGSYEQYF

j_gene: TRBJ2-3
d_gene: TRBD2
v_gene: TRBV5-1
abundance: -
CDR3nt: TGCGCCAGCAGCTTGAGCGGGGGGGGCACAGATACGCAGTATTTT
CDR3aa: CASSLSGGGTDTQYF

j_gene: TRBJ1-1
d_gene: -
v_gene: TRBV11-3
abundance: -
CDR3nt: TGTGCCAGCAGCCGACACCAGGGAACTTTCTTT
CDR3aa: CASSRHQGTFF

j_gene: TRBJ2-3
d_gene: TRBD1
v_gene: TRBV6-1
abundance: -
CDR3nt: TGTGCCAGCAGTGTAGCGTCTTGCCCCGCTGACAGGGCACGCCGCTCTAGCACAGATACGCAGTATTTT
CDR3aa: CASSVASCPADRARRSSTDTQYF

j_gene: TRBJ1-1
d_gene: TRBD1
v_gene: TRBV5-6
abundance: -
CDR3nt: TGTGCCAGCCGTTTCAGATTAAACAGGGGCCCTGAAGCTTTCTTT
CDR3aa: CASRFRLNRGPEAFF

j_gene: TRBJ2-7
d_gene: TRBD1
v_gene: TRBV5-1
abundance: once
CDR3nt: TGCGCCAGCAGCACGGGACAGGGGACCTACGAGCAGTACTTC
CDR3aa: CASSTGQGTYEQYF

j_gene: TRBJ1-2
d_gene: -
v_gene: TRBV30
abundance: once
CDR3nt: TGTGCCTTTAACTGGGGGGGTTATGGCTACACCTTC
CDR3aa: CAFNWGGYGYTF

j_gene: TRBJ1-2
d_gene: TRBD1
v_gene: TRBV19
abundance: -
CDR3nt: TGTGCCAGTAGTGCCGCCTCCGGGACAGGGGTAGGCTACACCTTC
CDR3aa: CASSAASGTGVGYTF

j_gene: TRBJ1-4
d_gene: TRBD1
v_gene: TRBV5-1
abundance: -
CDR3nt: TGCGCCAGCAGCCGACAGGGCAATAATGAAAAACTGTTTTTT
CDR3aa: CASSRQGNNEKLFF

j_gene: TRBJ2-5
d_gene: -
v_gene: TRBV11-2
abundance: once
CDR3nt: TGTGCCAGCAGCTTCGTGGGACAACTCCAAGAGACCCAGTACTTC
CDR3aa: CASSFVGQLQETQYF

j_gene: TRBJ2-3
d_gene: -
v_gene: TRBV18
abundance: -
CDR3nt: TGTGCCAGCTCACCGAACAGGGGCACAGATACGCAGTATTTT
CDR3aa: CASSPNRGTDTQYF

j_gene: TRBJ2-7
d_gene: TRBD2
v_gene: TRBV10-3
abundance: -
CDR3nt: TGTGCCATCAGTGGGACTATAGCGGGGGACGAGCAGTACTTC
CDR3aa: CAISGTIAGDEQYF

j_gene: TRBJ2-5
d_gene: TRBD2
v_gene: TRBV14
abundance: few
CDR3nt: TGTGCCAGCAGCCAAGGTCGGACTAGACAAGAGACCCAGTACTTC
CDR3aa: CASSQGRTRQETQYF

j_gene: TRBJ2-7
d_gene: TRBD2
v_gene: TRBV28
abundance: few
CDR3nt: TGTGCCAGCAGACCCGGGACTAGCATCTACGAGCAGTACTTC
CDR3aa: CASRPGTSIYEQYF

j_gene: TRBJ2-1
d_gene: TRBD2
v_gene: TRBV27
abundance: -
CDR3nt: TGTGCCAGCAGTTACGACCGACTAGCGGGGGGATACAATGAGCAGTTCTTC
CDR3aa: CASSYDRLAGGYNEQFF